This TCR beta chain derives from a study of cytomegalovirus exposure and HLA in healthy donors. Study background: Early released data comprised 80 million to 90 million unique TCRs from HLA-typed donors. Study observations and caveats: Later work found that TCR association rates differed between HLA loci; DRB1 had the most and HLA-C the fewest.

60 Vbeta and 13 Jbeta primers were used in PCR. The assay was immunoSEQ multiplex PCR, and TCRdb's table has in-frame clones only and misses some. The data show about 220,000 clones, 75% to 90% seen once. A note on this clone: What it recognizes is unknown.

Sample: PBMCs. The receptor's source is a boy aged 2 to 10 in good health and CMV-seronegative.

The CDR3 nucleotides are TGTGCCAGTAGTATCGGGACAGGGGGCTTCTACGAGCAGTACTTC. This sequence encodes CASSIGTGGFYEQYF. The chain carries TRBV19 and TRBJ2-7; the match to TRBD1 covers 12 bases. The V gene end was trimmed by 3 bases and the J gene end by 3 bases; junction bases not matched to a gene: 3. Germline V CDR1 and CDR2: LNHDA, SQIVND (reference sequence). The CDR3 totals 15 residues.